These 25 T cell receptor beta chains originate from one sample sequenced in a study of T cells in Graves' hyperthyroidism and ophthalmopathy. Amplification of TCR beta CDR3 regions used RNA as the template. The HTBI primer set was used in a first-round RT-PCR of the TCR CDR3. TCRdb re-called the multiplex PCR reads through MiXCR, storing one row per CDR3 protein. The sample includes about half a million distinct CDR3 sequences, about 20% seen only once; the top ten take approximately 50%. The sample taken for sequencing was blood. The source of these receptors is a man aged 40-49 years with Graves' ophthalmopathy.

The V gene is TRBV5-1, the J gene TRBJ2-1; 8 bases are shared with TRBD2. After removal of 4 bases from V and 2 bases from J, the junction contained 11 bases not matched to a gene. The CDR3 has 17 residues. Germline CDR1 SGHRS, CDR2 YFSETQ. The CDR3 is CASSPLLTGGAYNEQFF. The CDR3 bases are TGCGCCAGCAGCCCCCTTCTGACCGGGGGGGCCTACAATGAGCAGTTCTTC.

This clonotype was counted between two and nine times. The chain recombines TRBV27 with TRBJ1-2; D unclear. The germline V gene has CDR1 MNHEY and CDR2 SMNVEV (reference sequence). Trimming removed 5 bases from V and 3 bases from J, with 13 bases in between. This CDR3 region has 14 residues. The CDR3 loop is CASSVLPAHYGYTF. The CDR3 coding sequence is TGTGCCAGCAGTGTCCTACCGGCCCACTATGGCTACACCTTC.

The chain employs TRBV20-1 and TRBJ2-3, with 9 bases lining up with TRBD1. Germline V gene data show CDR1 as DFQATT and CDR2 as SNEGSKA (reference sequence). The CDR3 spans 14 residues. V was pared by 6 bases and J by 2 bases, with 6 bases of the junction left unmatched. CDR3 sequence: CSASGDRDTDTQYF. DNA of the CDR3: TGCAGTGCCAGCGGGGACAGGGACACAGATACGCAGTATTTT.

This clonotype was counted at least ten times. The chain couples TRBV3-1 to TRBJ1-1; the D is unclear. From germline, CDR1 is LGHDT and CDR2 YNNKEL (reference sequence). V shed 4 bases and J shed 3 bases, with 9 bases lying between them. This CDR3 has 13 residues. CDR3 nucleotide sequence: TGTGCCAGCAGCCCTTTCCGGGACACTGAAGCTTTCTTT. This codes for CASSPFRDTEAFF.

The genes are TRBV6-2 or TRBV6-3 and TRBJ2-7; TRBD1 agrees at 7 bases. Per the germline V gene, CDR1 is MNHEY and CDR2 is SVGEGT. The CDR3 spans 11 residues. V gave up 11 bases and J gave up 3 bases; unmatched junction bases: 4. The CDR3 coding sequence is TGTGCCTCGACAGGGTACTACGAGCAGTACTTC. Protein product: CASTGYYEQYF.

V and J are TRBV9 and TRBJ2-3, with 10 bases aligning to TRBD2. The length of the CDR3 is 18 residues. Per germline, CDR1 SGDLS and CDR2 YYNGEE. Unmatched junction bases numbered 12, after V lost 3 bases and J lost 2 bases. The CDR3 sequence: CASSALGLAVKSTDTQYF. DNA of the CDR3: TGTGCCAGCAGCGCCCTCGGACTAGCGGTCAAGTCCACAGATACGCAGTATTTT.

The genes are TRBV2 and TRBJ2-1, with D uncertain. This CDR3 has 8 amino acids. V lost 8 bases to trimming and J lost 10 bases, with 3 bases between them. CDR1 SNHLY and CDR2 FYNNEI come from the germline V gene. The CDR3 protein is CASGEQFF. CDR3 bases: TGTGCCAGCGGGGAGCAGTTCTTC.

Only a few counts were recorded for this clonotype. This clone may be a read error of a much larger clone one base away. This chain joins TRBV7-8 and TRBJ2-3; 7 bases align to TRBD2. Germline trimming cut 7 bases from V and 5 bases from J; bases unmatched to any gene: 12. The CDR3 totals 15 residues. CDR1 and CDR2 from the germline V gene are SGHVS and FQNEAQ. The CDR3 loop is CASIPLGRGIDTQYF. For the CDR3, the DNA is TGTGCCAGCATCCCCCTTGGGCGGGGGATAGATACGCAGTATTTT. Full variable domain (outside the CDR3, taken from reference TRBV7-8 and TRBJ2-3): GAGVSQSPRYKVAKRGQDVALRCDPISGHVSLFWYQQALGQGPEFLTYFQNEAQLDKSGLPSDRFFAERPEGSVSTLKIQRTQQEDSAVYLCASIPLGRGIDTQYFGPGTRLTVL.

This clonotype was seen only a few times. The chain combines TRBV20-1 with TRBJ2-1; 7 bases fit TRBD2. The CDR3 is 15 amino acids. Germline V gene lookup returns CDR1 DFQATT and CDR2 SNEGSKA (reference sequence). V lost 1 base, J lost 2 bases, and 5 bases stayed unmatched. The CDR3 DNA reads TGCAGTGCTAGAGGCAAGGGGAGGGCCTACAATGAGCAGTTCTTC. Encoded protein: CSARGKGRAYNEQFF.

The V and J genes are TRBV6-2 or TRBV6-3 and TRBJ2-7; possibly TRBD2 for D (6 bases). Germline CDR1 reads MNHEY; CDR2 reads SVGEGT. V was pared by 7 bases and J by 7 bases, with 14 bases between. CDR3 length: 12 amino acids. In nucleotides, the CDR3 is TGTGCCAGCAACTGGCGGGGCTCAGAGCAGTACTTC. Translation: CASNWRGSEQYF.

To note about this clonotype: A read error may explain this, as a much larger clone is one base away. The chain combines TRBV11-2 with TRBJ2-7; the D is unclear. V was trimmed by 6 bases and J by 2 bases, leaving 8 bases between them. CDR3 size: 12 residues. From germline, CDR1 is SGHAT and CDR2 FQNNGV. CDR3 amino acids: CASRLDTYEQYF. DNA for the CDR3: TGTGCCAGCAGACTCGACACCTACGAGCAGTACTTC.

J is TRBJ2-1 and V is TRBV3-1; 7 bases are shared with TRBD1. CDR1 and CDR2 from the germline V gene are LGHDT and YNNKEL (reference sequence). The CDR3 loop spans 12 amino acids. J gave up 4 bases and V 10 bases, and 4 bases lay outside the gene matches. The CDR3 protein is CATRQGYNEQFF. The CDR3, as DNA: TGTGCCACCCGACAGGGTTACAATGAGCAGTTCTTC.

DNA for the CDR3: TGTGCCAGCAGCGCCTCTCTGACTGAGACCGGGGAGCTGTTTTTT. Its protein is CASSASLTETGELFF. The chain employs TRBV9 and TRBJ2-2, with D hard to call. V lost 3 bases and J lost 5, with 14 bases in between. Germline values: CDR1 SGDLS, CDR2 YYNGEE. The CDR3 has 15 amino acids.

V usage is TRBV6-1 and J usage is TRBJ2-7; 7 bases line up with TRBD2. The junction had 3 bases not matched to a gene; V was cut back by 4 bases and J by 6 bases. This CDR3 has 12 amino acids. Germline V CDR1 and CDR2: MNHNS, SASEGT. The CDR3 sequence is CASSAREAEQYF. The CDR3 region has the DNA TGTGCCAGCAGTGCACGGGAGGCCGAGCAGTACTTC.

The CDR3 nucleotides are TGCGCCAGCAGCTTGGATGCGGGGGGGCCAGATACGCAGTATTTT. This gives the protein CASSLDAGGPDTQYF. This chain uses TRBV5-1 with TRBJ2-3; TRBD2 matches at 9 bases. CDR3 length: 15 residues. Looked up from germline, CDR1 is SGHRS and CDR2 is YFSETQ. Trimming at V came to 0 bases and at J to 4 bases, leaving 3 bases not matched to a gene.

To note about this clonotype: A much larger clone lies one base from this, so it may be a read error. The J gene is TRBJ1-1, the V gene TRBV25-1; no clear D gene. Germline V gene lookup returns CDR1 MGHDK and CDR2 SYGVNS. The CDR3 is 13 residues long. Trimming removed 2 bases from V and 0 bases from J, with 4 bases in between. CDR3 region: CASSEVLNTEAFF. Written as DNA, the CDR3 is TGTGCCAGCAGTGAAGTCCTGAACACTGAAGCTTTCTTT.

In this sample, this clonotype turned up many times. The CDR3 loop reads CSARDSGTGGTGELFF. CDR3 sequence (DNA): TGCAGTGCTAGAGATTCCGGGACAGGGGGAACCGGGGAGCTGTTTTTT. The V gene is TRBV20-1, the J gene TRBJ2-2; 11 bases match TRBD1. Germline V CDR1 and CDR2: DFQATT, SNEGSKA (reference sequence). The J segment lost 5 bases and the V segment lost 0 bases, leaving 5 bases of the junction unmatched. The CDR3 consists of 16 residues.

The chain is built from TRBV7-2 and TRBJ2-1; 9 nucleotides match TRBD2. CDR3 length equals 15 residues. The junction had 8 bases not matched to a gene; V was cut back by 2 bases and J by 9 bases. Germline V gives CDR1 SGHTA, CDR2 FQGNSA. The CDR3 bases are TGTGCCAGCAGCTTAATGCGGGGGGGCCTCACTGAGCAGTTCTTC. Its translation: CASSLMRGGLTEQFF.

The chain carries TRBV11-2 and TRBJ1-6; D unresolved. Trimming removed 4 bases at V and 9 bases at J, with 7 bases between. Germline assignment: CDR1 SGHAT and CDR2 FQNNGV. The length of the CDR3 is 12 residues. CDR3 amino acids: CASSSGLSPLHF. Here the CDR3 DNA reads TGTGCCAGCAGCTCCGGGCTTTCACCCCTCCACTTT.

This clonotype was seen a few times. The chain links TRBV13 to TRBJ2-5; D is unresolved. The CDR3 runs to 13 residues. Trimming stripped 5 bases from V and 2 bases from J, with 9 bases between. Germline V lookup: CDR1 PRHDT, CDR2 FYEKMQ (reference sequence). The CDR3 DNA reads as TGTGCCAGCAGCCGCCGGGTACAAGAGACCCAGTACTTC. It encodes CASSRRVQETQYF.

This clonotype has just a few counts. The V call is TRBV29-1, the J call TRBJ2-3; D call uncertain. TRBJ1-5 explains the end of the DNA better; the J call may be wrong. Per the germline V gene, CDR1 is SQVTM and CDR2 is ANQGSEA. The CDR3 runs to 15 residues. In nucleotides, the CDR3 is TGCAGCGTTGAGATAGCGGGCGTAGGCACAGATACGCAGCATTTT. Translating gives CSVEIAGVGTDTQHF.

V usage is TRBV28 and J usage is TRBJ2-3; D possibly corresponds to TRBD2 (5 bases). Germline values: CDR1 MDHEN, CDR2 SYDVKM. The CDR3 has 12 amino acids. V gave up 6 bases and J gave up 5 bases, with 9 bases separating them. The CDR3 reads CASRSEVDTQYF. The DNA for the CDR3 is TGTGCCAGCAGGTCGGAGGTAGATACGCAGTATTTT.

The J gene is TRBJ1-5, the V gene TRBV4-2; D not certain. The CDR3 consists of 16 residues. V was pared by 3 bases and J by 1 base, with 13 bases between. Germline V CDR1 and CDR2: LGHNA, YNFKEQ. The CDR3 DNA is TGTGCCAGCAGCCAGAGAGGAGGGCGAAGCAATCAGCCCCAGCATTTT. The encoded protein is CASSQRGGRSNQPQHF.

This clonotype was seen only a few times. The rearrangement links TRBV20-1 to TRBJ1-3; no clear D gene. Between the trimmed V and J ends, which lost 4 bases and 0 bases, there was a span of 4 bases. Germline CDR1 and CDR2: DFQATT and SNEGSKA (reference sequence). The length of the CDR3 is 12 residues. The DNA for the CDR3 is TGCAGTGCTACCGACTCTGGAAACACCATATATTTT. Its translation is CSATDSGNTIYF.

This clonotype was seen more than once but under ten times. V is TRBV19 and J is TRBJ1-6; D is uncertain. Per the germline V gene, CDR1 is LNHDA and CDR2 is SQIVND (reference sequence). CDR3 length equals 15 residues. Trimming took off 6 bases at V and 4 bases at J, with 13 bases between the two ends. Here the CDR3 reads CASSLSGRYNSPLHF. CDR3 nucleotides: TGTGCCAGTAGCCTATCCGGGCGTTATAATTCACCCCTCCACTTT.